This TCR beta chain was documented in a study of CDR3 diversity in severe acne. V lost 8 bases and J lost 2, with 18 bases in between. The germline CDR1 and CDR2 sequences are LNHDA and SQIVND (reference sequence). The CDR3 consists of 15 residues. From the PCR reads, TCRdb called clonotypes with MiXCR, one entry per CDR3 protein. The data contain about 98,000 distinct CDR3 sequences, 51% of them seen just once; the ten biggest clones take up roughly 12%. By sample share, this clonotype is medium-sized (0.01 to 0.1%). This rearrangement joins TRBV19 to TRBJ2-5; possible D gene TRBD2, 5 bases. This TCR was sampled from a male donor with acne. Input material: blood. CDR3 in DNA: TGTGCCAGTGCTCCCTTCGGGGTCGGGCAAGAGACCCAGTACTTC. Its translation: CASAPFGVGQETQYF.